The T cell receptor beta chain under discussion was sequenced for a study of blood T cell repertoires in COVID-19. The overall study: COVID-19 samples collected from the United States, Italy and Spain covered acute and convalescent phases. Sample material is recorded as cDNA or gDNA derived from T cells, B-cell-depleted T cells, or PBMCs.

Original data processing: Reference gene primer amplification yielded estimated nucleated cell counts. Assay: immunoSEQ multiplex PCR; the TCRdb copy retains only in-frame clones and omits some. The DNA was the basis for D and trimming; V, J and clone size are from that table. The table has 130,000 to 150,000 clones, around 90% seen once. Note on this clone: Other nucleotide sequences in the sample specify the same CDR3.

CDR1 and CDR2 from the germline V gene are LNHDA and SQIVND (reference sequence). The J segment lost 4 bases and the V segment lost 3 bases, leaving 2 bases of the junction unmatched. CDR3 size: 13 residues. The chain is built from TRBV19 and TRBJ1-2, with 7 bases that match TRBD1. This receptor was taken from a man aged 65 to 79 with acute or convalescent COVID-19. The material sequenced was peripheral blood. The DNA for the CDR3 is TGTGCCAGTAGTATCGGGACAGCCTATGGCTACACCTTC. Translated, it gives CASSIGTAYGYTF.